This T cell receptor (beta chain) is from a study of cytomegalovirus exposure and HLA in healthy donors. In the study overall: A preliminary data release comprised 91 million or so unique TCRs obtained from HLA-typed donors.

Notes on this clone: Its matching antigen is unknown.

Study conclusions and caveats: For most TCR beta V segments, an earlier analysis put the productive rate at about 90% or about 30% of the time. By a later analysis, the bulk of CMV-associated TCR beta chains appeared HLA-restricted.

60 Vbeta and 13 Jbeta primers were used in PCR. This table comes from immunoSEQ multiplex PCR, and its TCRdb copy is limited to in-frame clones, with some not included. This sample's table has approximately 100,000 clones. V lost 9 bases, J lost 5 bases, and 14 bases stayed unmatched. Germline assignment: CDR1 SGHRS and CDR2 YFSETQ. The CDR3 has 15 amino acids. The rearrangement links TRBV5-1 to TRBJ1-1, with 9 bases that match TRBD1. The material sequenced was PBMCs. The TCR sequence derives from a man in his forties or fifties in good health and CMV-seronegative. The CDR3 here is CATQGDTGGRTEAFF. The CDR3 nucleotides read TGCGCCACCCAAGGGGATACAGGGGGCAGGACTGAAGCTTTCTTT. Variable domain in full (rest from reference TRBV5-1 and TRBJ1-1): KAGVTQTPRYLIKTRGQQVTLSCSPISGHRSVSWYQQTPGQGLQFLFEYFSETQRNKGNFPGRFSGRQFSNSRSEMNVSTLELGDSALYLCATQGDTGGRTEAFFGQGTRLTVV.